This T cell receptor beta chain emerged from a study of blood T cell repertoires in COVID-19. Study as a whole: Acute-phase and convalescent COVID-19 samples originated in the United States, Italy and Spain.

Per germline, CDR1 LNHNV and CDR2 YYDKDF (reference sequence). The CDR3 consists of 16 residues. The V gene end was trimmed by 4 bases and the J gene end by 3 bases; junction bases not matched to a gene: 9. Measured with immunoSEQ multiplex PCR; TCRdb has only the in-frame clones, and not every one. The sample comprises fewer than 250,000 clones, 85% to 90% of which are singletons, and approximately 2.6% rests with the top ten. The specimen was peripheral blood. The genes are TRBV15 and TRBJ2-5; 9 nucleotides agree with TRBD2. The TCR comes from a man aged 25 to 45 with COVID-19, enrolled during active disease. CDR3 coding DNA: TGTGCCACCAGCAAAAAGCGGGGGGACTCAAAAGAGACCCAGTACTTC. Translation gives CATSKKRGDSKETQYF.